This T cell receptor beta chain is drawn from a study of regulatory T cells in long-lasting Graves disease. Findings of the study overall: There was favoring of TRBV28, TRBJ1-2 and TRBJ2-5 in persistent disease.

To note about this clonotype: Its specificity is not known.

V lost 6 bases and J lost 2, with 13 bases in between. Germline-derived CDR1 and CDR2 are SQVTM and ANQGSEA. This CDR3 comprises 14 residues. As to time point: persistent/refractory GD, antithyroid drugs over 5 years with positive TRAb. PBMCs provided the RNA from which the TCR library was made. Criteria from the American Thyroid Association guidelines were applied to diagnose Graves' disease. Patients of an endocrinology department in Xi'an, China, were included. With EDTA tubes as the receptacles, around 10 milliliters of peripheral blood were drawn. TCR beta libraries were built with iRepertoire HTBI primers and Arm-PCR of CDR3 regions. TCRdb analysed the multiplex PCR reads with MiXCR anew, one entry per CDR3 protein. The sample lists a few hundred thousand distinct CDR3 sequences, 20% to 25% occurring once.

The input for sequencing was peripheral blood mononuclear cells (PBMCs), taken when the disease was refractory, from a patient treated with antithyroid drugs. This receptor was obtained from a female donor with Graves disease. The chain recombines TRBV29-1 with TRBJ2-2; possible D gene TRBD1, 6 bases. CDR3 sequence reads: CSVSRTANTGELFF. CDR3 DNA sequence: TGCAGCGTATCTAGGACAGCCAACACCGGGGAGCTGTTTTTT.